A single sample is the source of the 10 T cell receptor beta chains below, sequenced in a study of long-term antiretroviral therapy in people with HIV. The assay, immunoSEQ v3.0, was run at survey level. Only in-frame clones appear in the TCRdb table, and some are missing; sequencing was by immunoSEQ multiplex PCR. In the table there are about 29,000 clones, about three quarters of which are singletons. The source material was unsorted PBMCs, sampled 1.5 years before starting antiretroviral therapy. The receptors were sampled from a man younger than 30 with HIV.

The chain recombines TRBV6-1 with TRBJ1-1; 8 bases match TRBD1. Per germline, CDR1 MNHNS and CDR2 SASEGT. J was trimmed by 10 bases and V by 1 base; bases with no gene match: 14. The CDR3 spans 16 residues. The CDR3 sequence: CASSEVDRVPSPLAFF. DNA for the CDR3: TGTGCCAGCAGTGAAGTGGACAGGGTACCCAGTCCTTTAGCTTTCTTT.

The chain uses TRBV5-1 and TRBJ1-4; unclear D gene. Germline values: CDR1 SGHRS, CDR2 YFSETQ. This CDR3 is 14 amino acids long. V was pared by 7 bases and J by 6 bases, with 16 bases between. CDR3 bases: TGCGCCAGCCGCAACCAAGTATCAGATGAAAAACTGTTTTTT. Translating it yields CASRNQVSDEKLFF.

The chain has TRBV5-5 and TRBJ1-1; no firm D call. This CDR3 region has 13 residues. V was clipped by 2 bases and J by 4 bases, with 9 bases between them. Per the germline V gene, CDR1 is SGHKS and CDR2 is YYEKEE (reference sequence). The DNA for the CDR3 is TGTGCCAGCAGCTTTAGGGCGGCCACTGAAGCTTTCTTT. It codes for CASSFRAATEAFF.

V gene TRBV30 combines with J gene TRBJ2-1; D is unclear. Germline V gene lookup returns CDR1 GTSNPN and CDR2 SVGIG (reference sequence). Between the trimmed V and J ends, which lost 2 bases and 4 bases, there was a span of 9 bases. The CDR3 runs to 13 residues. CDR3 in DNA: TGTGCCTGGAGTTCACTGACATACAATGAGCAGTTCTTC. Translation gives CAWSSLTYNEQFF.

This chain uses TRBV11-2 with TRBJ2-2, with D hard to call. The germline CDR1 and CDR2 sequences are SGHAT and FQNNGV. V lost 7 bases and J 5 bases, leaving 17 bases between the germline ends. CDR3 length: 15 amino acids. The CDR3 DNA is TGTGCCAGCACAGCATCCACTTTGGGGACCGGGGAGCTGTTTTTT. Translation: CASTASTLGTGELFF.

The chain recombines TRBV7-3 with TRBJ2-1; TRBD2 agrees at 10 bases. This CDR3 is 15 amino acids long. The junction had 5 bases not matched to a gene; V was cut back by 2 bases and J by 7 bases. Germline V gene sequence: CDR1 SGHTA, CDR2 FQGTGA. The CDR3 DNA reads TGTGCCAGCAGCTTAGGTACTAGCGGGATAAATGAGCAGTTCTTC. Its protein product is CASSLGTSGINEQFF.

This clone has a handful of counts. The V call is TRBV2, the J call TRBJ1-5, with a weak D call TRBD1 (5 bases). Germline CDR1 SNHLY, CDR2 FYNNEI. Trimming stripped 8 bases from V and 4 bases from J, with 15 bases between. This CDR3 spans 14 amino acids. CDR3 DNA: TGTGCCAGCTGGTTGCAGGGCAGTAATCAGCCCCAGCATTTT. Encoded protein: CASWLQGSNQPQHF.

V usage is TRBV4-1 and J usage is TRBJ2-1; 8 nucleotides line up with TRBD2. Germline lookup yields CDR1 MGHRA and CDR2 YSYEKL. V trimming: 0 bases; J trimming: 9 bases; junction bases outside the gene matches: 7. The CDR3 covers 15 residues. CDR3: CASSQEMGLAGEQFF. The CDR3 DNA reads as TGCGCCAGCAGCCAAGAGATGGGGCTAGCGGGTGAGCAGTTCTTC.

Only one count was recorded for this clone. The chain has TRBV2 and TRBJ2-1; 7 nucleotides align to TRBD1. V gave up 4 bases and J gave up 7 bases; unmatched junction bases: 4. Germline V gene data show CDR1 as SNHLY and CDR2 as FYNNEI. The CDR3 has 13 residues. The CDR3 sequence: CASSARGLNEQFF. In nucleotides, the CDR3 is TGTGCCAGCAGTGCAAGGGGGCTGAATGAGCAGTTCTTC. Filled out from reference TRBV2 and TRBJ2-1, the complete variable domain reads EPEVTQTPSHQVTQMGQEVILRCVPISNHLYFYWYRQILGQKVEFLVSFYNNEISEKSEIFDDQFSVERPDGSNFTLKIRSTKLEDSAMYFCASSARGLNEQFFGPGTRLTVL.

This chain joins TRBV19 and TRBJ2-7; 13 bases fit TRBD2. The germline V gene has CDR1 LNHDA and CDR2 SQIVND (reference sequence). The CDR3 runs to 15 residues. V trimming: 4 bases; J trimming: 7 bases; junction bases outside the gene matches: 7. The CDR3 bases are TGTGCCAGTAGTAAGACTAGCGGGAGGCCGAAGGAGCAGTACTTC. Its protein is CASSKTSGRPKEQYF.